One and the same sample provided the 4 T cell receptor beta chains below, sequenced in a study of early T cells in non-severe SARS-CoV-2 infection (TCRdb year 2021). Library generation was performed with 5' RACE. Instrument on record: NextSeq 500. TCRdb took the public reads, trimmed them with fastp at Q25, ran MiXCR for clone calling and kept in-frame beta chains. Entries are consolidated by CDR3 protein sequence, retaining the most common genes and DNA. The sample data list around 110,000 distinct CDR3 sequences, and roughly 10% of these were observed just once. The leading ten clones occupy 6.5% to 8% of the sample. The sample was whole blood. The receptors stem from an adult who was a healthcare worker with PCR-confirmed SARS-CoV-2 infection or an uninfected control (not recorded which).

This clonotype has more than one count but fewer than ten. The gene calls are TRBV29-1 and TRBJ2-1; 7 nucleotides match TRBD2. The CDR3 is made up of 14 amino acids. The J segment lost 3 bases and the V segment lost 7 bases, leaving 9 bases of the junction unmatched. CDR1 is SQVTM, CDR2 ANQGSEA, per germline. Written as DNA, the CDR3 is TGCAGCGCCCCCGGACTAGGGAGCTACAATGAGCAGTTCTTC. It yields the protein CSAPGLGSYNEQFF.

There are a few counts of this clonotype. The V call is TRBV12-3 or TRBV12-4, the J call TRBJ1-5, with 7 bases matching TRBD1. The CDR3 length is 14 residues. V lost 6 bases to trimming and J lost 4 bases; unmatched junction nucleotides: 6. The CDR3 sequence: CASSPQGDNQPQHF. The CDR3 DNA reads TGTGCCAGCAGCCCCCAGGGGGATAATCAGCCCCAGCATTTT.

A note on this clonotype: At one of its ends the junction is not consistent with the germline gene, which may arise from a read error. J is TRBJ2-7 and V is TRBV20-1; D is undetermined. This CDR3 has 12 amino acids. Germline lookup yields CDR1 DFQATT and CDR2 SNEGSKA (reference sequence). The CDR3 DNA follows: TGCAGCGCTAGGAGTAGCTCCTACGAGCAGTACTTC. Encoded protein: CSARSSSYEQYF.

In its sample, this clonotype was seen many times. V gene TRBV28 combines with J gene TRBJ2-2; 7 bases map to TRBD1. In germline, CDR1 is MDHEN, CDR2 SYDVKM. The CDR3 has 16 residues. V trimming: 5 bases; J trimming: 0 bases; junction bases outside the gene matches: 6. The CDR3 loop is CASSMTDRTNTGELFF. The CDR3 nucleotides are TGTGCCAGCAGTATGACGGACAGGACGAACACCGGGGAGCTGTTTTTT.